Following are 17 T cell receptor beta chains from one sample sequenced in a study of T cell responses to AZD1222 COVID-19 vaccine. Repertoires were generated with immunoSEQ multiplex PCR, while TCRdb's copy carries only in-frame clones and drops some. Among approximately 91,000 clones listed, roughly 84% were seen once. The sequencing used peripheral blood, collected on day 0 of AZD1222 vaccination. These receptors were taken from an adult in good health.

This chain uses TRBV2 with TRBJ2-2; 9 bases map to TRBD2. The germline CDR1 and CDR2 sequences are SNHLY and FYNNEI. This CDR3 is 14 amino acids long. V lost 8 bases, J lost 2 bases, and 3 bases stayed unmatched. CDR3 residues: CASLAGPNTGELFF. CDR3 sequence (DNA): TGTGCCAGCCTAGCGGGGCCAAACACCGGGGAGCTGTTTTTT.

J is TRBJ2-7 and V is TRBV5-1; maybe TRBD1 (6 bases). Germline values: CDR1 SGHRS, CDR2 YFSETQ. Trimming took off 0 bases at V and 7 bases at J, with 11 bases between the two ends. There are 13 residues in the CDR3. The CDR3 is CASSLDGGGEQYF. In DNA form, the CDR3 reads TGCGCCAGCAGCTTGGATGGGGGCGGTGAGCAGTACTTC.

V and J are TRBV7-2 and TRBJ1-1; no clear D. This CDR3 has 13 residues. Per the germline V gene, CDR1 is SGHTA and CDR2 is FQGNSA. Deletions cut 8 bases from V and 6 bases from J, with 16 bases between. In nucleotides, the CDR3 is TGTGCCAGCCGTAAGGCAGGTTTGTCTGAAGCTTTCTTT. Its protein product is CASRKAGLSEAFF.

The CDR3 coding sequence is TGTGCCAGTTCCCAAGAGACCCAGTACTTC. This codes for CASSQETQYF. The chain couples TRBV19 to TRBJ2-5; no clear D. This CDR3 has 10 amino acids. The V gene's germline CDR1 is LNHDA and CDR2 SQIVND (reference sequence). Trimming cost V 8 bases and J 1 base, with 2 bases left between them.

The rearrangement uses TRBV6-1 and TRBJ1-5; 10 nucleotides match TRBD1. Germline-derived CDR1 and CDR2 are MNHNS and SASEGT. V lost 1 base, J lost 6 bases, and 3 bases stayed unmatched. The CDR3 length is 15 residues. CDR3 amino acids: CASSEGDRGSQPQHF. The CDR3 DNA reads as TGTGCCAGCAGTGAAGGGGACAGGGGCAGTCAGCCCCAGCATTTT.

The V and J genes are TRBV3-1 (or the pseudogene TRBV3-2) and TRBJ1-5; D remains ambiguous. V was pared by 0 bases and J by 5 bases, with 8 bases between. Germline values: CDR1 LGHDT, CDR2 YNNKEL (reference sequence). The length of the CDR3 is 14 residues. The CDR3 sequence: CASSQDASHQPQHF. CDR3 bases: TGTGCCAGCAGCCAAGATGCCAGCCATCAGCCCCAGCATTTT.

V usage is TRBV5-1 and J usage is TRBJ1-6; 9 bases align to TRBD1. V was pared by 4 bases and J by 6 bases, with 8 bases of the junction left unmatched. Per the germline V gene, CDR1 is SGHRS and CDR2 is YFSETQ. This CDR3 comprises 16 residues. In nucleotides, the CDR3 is TGCGCCAGCAGCAACGGACAGGGGAACCTTAATTCACCCCTCCACTTT. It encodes CASSNGQGNLNSPLHF.

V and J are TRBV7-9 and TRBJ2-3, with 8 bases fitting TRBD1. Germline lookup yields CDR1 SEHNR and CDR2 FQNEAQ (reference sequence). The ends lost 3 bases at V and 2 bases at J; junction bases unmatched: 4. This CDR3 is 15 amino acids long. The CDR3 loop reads CASSFPGQVTDTQYF. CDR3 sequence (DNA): TGTGCCAGCAGCTTTCCGGGACAGGTCACAGATACGCAGTATTTT.

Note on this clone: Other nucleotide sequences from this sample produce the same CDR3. This chain's CDR3 is CASSRQGSTEAFF. The DNA for the CDR3 is TGTGCCAGTAGTCGACAGGGGAGCACTGAAGCTTTCTTT. The chain carries TRBV19 and TRBJ1-1, with 8 bases that match TRBD1. The CDR3 length is 13 residues. Trimming took 5 bases from V and 4 from J; bases not matched to a gene: 3. Germline assignment: CDR1 LNHDA and CDR2 SQIVND (reference sequence).

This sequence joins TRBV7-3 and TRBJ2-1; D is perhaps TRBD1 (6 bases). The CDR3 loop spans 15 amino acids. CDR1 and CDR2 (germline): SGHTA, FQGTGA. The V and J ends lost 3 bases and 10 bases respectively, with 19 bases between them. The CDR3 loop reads CASSFSGGGSKEQFF. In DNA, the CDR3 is TGTGCCAGCAGCTTCAGTGGGGGCGGATCTAAGGAGCAGTTCTTC.

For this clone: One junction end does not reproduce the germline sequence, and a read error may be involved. For the CDR3, the DNA is TGTGCCAGCAGCTTGGGGCCTAGCGGGGACTTTCGGGACTTC. It yields the protein CASSLGPSGDFRDF. V is TRBV7-2 and J is TRBJ2-5; 9 bases line up with TRBD2. In germline, CDR1 is SGHTA, CDR2 FQGNSA. The CDR3 is 14 amino acids.

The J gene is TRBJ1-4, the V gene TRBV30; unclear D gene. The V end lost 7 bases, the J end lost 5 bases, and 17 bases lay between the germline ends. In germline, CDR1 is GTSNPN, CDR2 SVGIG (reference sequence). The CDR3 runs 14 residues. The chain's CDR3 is CASTAQQLNEKLFF. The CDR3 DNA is TGTGCCTCCACGGCCCAGCAACTGAATGAAAAACTGTTTTTT.

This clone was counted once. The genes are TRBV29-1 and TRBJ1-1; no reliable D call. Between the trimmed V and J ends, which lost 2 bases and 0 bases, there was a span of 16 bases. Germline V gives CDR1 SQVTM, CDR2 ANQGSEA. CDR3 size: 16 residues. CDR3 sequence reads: CSVEPRLGAMNTEAFF. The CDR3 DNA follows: TGCAGCGTTGAACCGAGGTTGGGCGCGATGAACACTGAAGCTTTCTTT.

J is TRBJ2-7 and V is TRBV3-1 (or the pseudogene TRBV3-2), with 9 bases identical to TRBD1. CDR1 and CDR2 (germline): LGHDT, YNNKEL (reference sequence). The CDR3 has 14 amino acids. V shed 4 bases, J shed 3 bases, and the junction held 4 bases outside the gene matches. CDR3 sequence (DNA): TGTGCCAGCAGCCCCGGACAGGGGAACTACGAGCAGTACTTC. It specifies CASSPGQGNYEQYF.

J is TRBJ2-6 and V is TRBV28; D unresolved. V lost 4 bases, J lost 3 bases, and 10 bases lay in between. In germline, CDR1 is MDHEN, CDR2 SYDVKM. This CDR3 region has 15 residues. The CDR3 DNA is TGTGCCAGCAGTTCCCCGGGCGATGGGGCCAACGTCCTGACTTTC. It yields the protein CASSSPGDGANVLTF.

The CDR3 protein is CASSDPGLNEQFF. CDR3 bases: TGTGCCAGCAGTGACCCGGGGCTCAATGAGCAGTTCTTC. V is TRBV2 and J is TRBJ2-1; D may match TRBD1 or TRBD2 (5 bases each). CDR1 and CDR2 from the germline V gene are SNHLY and FYNNEI. V lost 3 bases and J 6 bases, leaving 9 bases between the germline ends. The CDR3 has 13 amino acids.

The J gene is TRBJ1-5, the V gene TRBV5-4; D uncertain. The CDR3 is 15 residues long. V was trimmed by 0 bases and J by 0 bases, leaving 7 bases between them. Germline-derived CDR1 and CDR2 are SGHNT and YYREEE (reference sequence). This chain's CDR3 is CASSLGVGSNQPQHF. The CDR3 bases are TGTGCCAGCAGCTTGGGGGTGGGTAGCAATCAGCCCCAGCATTTT.